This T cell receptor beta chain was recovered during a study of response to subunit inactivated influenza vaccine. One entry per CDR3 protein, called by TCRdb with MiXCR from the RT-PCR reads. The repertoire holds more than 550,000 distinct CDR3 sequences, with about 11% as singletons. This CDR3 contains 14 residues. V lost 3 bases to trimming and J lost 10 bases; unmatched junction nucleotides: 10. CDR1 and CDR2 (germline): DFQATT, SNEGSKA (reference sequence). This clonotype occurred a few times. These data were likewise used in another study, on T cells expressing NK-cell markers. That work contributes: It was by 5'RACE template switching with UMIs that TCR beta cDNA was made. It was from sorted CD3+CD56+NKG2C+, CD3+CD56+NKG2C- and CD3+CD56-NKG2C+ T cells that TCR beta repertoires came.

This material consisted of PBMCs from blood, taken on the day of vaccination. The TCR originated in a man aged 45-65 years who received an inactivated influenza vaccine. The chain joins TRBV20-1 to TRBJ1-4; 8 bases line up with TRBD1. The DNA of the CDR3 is TGCAGTGCTAGTGACGGACAGGGTATCGGAAAACTGTTTTTT. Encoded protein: CSASDGQGIGKLFF.